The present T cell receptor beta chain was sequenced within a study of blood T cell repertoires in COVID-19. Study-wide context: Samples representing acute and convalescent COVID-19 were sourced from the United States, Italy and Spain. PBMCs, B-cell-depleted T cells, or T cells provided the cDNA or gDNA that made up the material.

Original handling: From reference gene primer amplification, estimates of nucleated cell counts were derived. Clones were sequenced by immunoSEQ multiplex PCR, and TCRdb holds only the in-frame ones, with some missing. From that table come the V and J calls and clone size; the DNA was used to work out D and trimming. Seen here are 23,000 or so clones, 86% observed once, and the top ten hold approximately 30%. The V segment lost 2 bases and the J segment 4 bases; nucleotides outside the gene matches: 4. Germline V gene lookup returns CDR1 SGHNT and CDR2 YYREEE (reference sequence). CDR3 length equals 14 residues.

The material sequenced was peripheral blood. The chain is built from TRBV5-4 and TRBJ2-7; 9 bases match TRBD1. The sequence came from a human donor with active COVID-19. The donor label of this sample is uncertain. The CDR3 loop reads CASSFGDRAYEQYF. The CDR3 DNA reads TGTGCCAGCAGCTTCGGGGACAGGGCTTACGAGCAGTACTTC.